This TCR beta chain was sequenced in a study of regulatory T cells in long-lasting Graves disease. Study results and caveats: Gene preferences differed: TRBV28, TRBJ1-2, TRBJ2-5 in persistent cases.

Germline-derived CDR1 and CDR2 are KGHSH and LQKENI. V trimming: 9 bases; J trimming: 3 bases; junction bases outside the gene matches: 6. This CDR3 has 13 residues. Many counts were recorded for this clonotype. Its target is unknown. As to time point: newly diagnosed GD, antithyroid drugs for less than 3 months. PBMC RNA served as the TCR library source. The authors built TCR beta libraries using iRepertoire HTBI primers and Arm-PCR of CDR3 regions. Authors' analysis steps: The samples included under 75 TRBV and 15 or so TRBJ segments. TCRdb re-called the multiplex PCR reads through MiXCR, storing one row per CDR3 protein. The V and J calls and clone size are TCRdb's, not the authors'. The sample gives more than 400,000 distinct CDR3 sequences, about 17% of which show up once; less than 15% is in the top ten. The same data also contributed to another study, on T cells in Graves' hyperthyroidism and ophthalmopathy. That study adds: Also found in blood were most expanded thyroid clonotypes above 0.001. In validation, the model predicted ophthalmopathy. These predictions came a median around 5.9 months before onset.

The V gene is TRBV18, the J gene TRBJ1-2; the match to TRBD1 covers 8 bases. The TCR comes from a man in his forties with Graves disease. The source was peripheral blood mononuclear cells (PBMCs), collected at new diagnosis, from a patient treated with antithyroid drugs. CDR3 in amino acids: CASQTGVDYGYTF. For the CDR3, the DNA is TGTGCCAGTCAGACAGGGGTGGACTATGGCTACACCTTC.